This T cell receptor beta chain was identified during a study of shared clonotypes between healthy human individuals. Study conclusions and caveats: In contrast to clonotypes shared by all four donors, non-shared clonotypes had lower generation probabilities.

Donors, healthy HIV-negative adults, lacked recent acute infections or vaccinations. A word on this clone: What it recognizes is unknown.

Deep-level settings were used for running the assay. Assay used: immunoSEQ multiplex PCR; TCRdb lists only in-frame clones, some missing. The table lists approximately 940,000 clones, 76% of them singletons. This CDR3 is 11 amino acids long. The germline V gene has CDR1 MNHNS and CDR2 SASEGT. Deletions cut 5 bases from V and 6 bases from J, with 8 bases between. The source is a man aged 18 to 29 in good health. The V call is TRBV6-1, the J call TRBJ2-7, with D uncertain. Sequenced input: memory CD4+ T cells sorted from blood. Indicated subset: CD45RA-negative fraction. Here the CDR3 reads CASSSVPEQYF. CDR3 nucleotides: TGTGCCAGCAGTTCCGTGCCCGAGCAGTACTTC.